The clone carrying this T cell receptor (beta chain) came up a few times. The V gene's germline CDR1 is MNHEY and CDR2 SVGAGI. The CDR3 covers 20 residues. V was clipped by 0 bases and J by 1 base, with 23 bases between them. The data belong to a study of esophageal squamous cell carcinoma under preoperative chemotherapy. Turning to the study itself: Samples included peripheral blood T cells as well as tumor-infiltrating lymphocytes.

One entry per CDR3 protein results from TCRdb running MiXCR on the PCR reads. Here the sample spans tens of thousands of distinct CDR3 sequences, approximately 50% being singletons. As to time point: before preoperative PTX-NDP chemotherapy. Sample collection occurred from a patient given preoperative chemotherapy. The sequence was collected from a human donor with esophageal squamous cell carcinoma. The donor label of this sample is uncertain. The chain combines TRBV6-5 with TRBJ2-3, with a tentative D call TRBD2 (5 bases). The chain's CDR3 is CASSYSLVRDESSGTDTQYF. The CDR3 DNA sequence: TGTGCCAGCAGTTACTCTCTAGTTCGGGATGAGAGTAGCGGCACAGATACGCAGTATTTT.